The 16 T cell receptor beta chains given below trace back to one sample, sequenced in a study of blood T cell repertoires in COVID-19. Sequencing used immunoSEQ multiplex PCR; TCRdb keeps in-frame clones, though not all of them. The sample has roughly 140,000 clones, less than 90% seen once. Source material: PBMCs or T cells enriched from blood (not recorded which). These receptors were taken from a woman between 45 and 60 years old who had been exposed to COVID-19.

The chain links TRBV27 to TRBJ1-5, with TRBD1 matching over 9 bases. CDR1 is MNHEY, CDR2 SMNVEV, per germline (reference sequence). The CDR3 totals 14 residues. V gave up 5 bases and J gave up 4 bases; unmatched junction bases: 3. The CDR3 DNA sequence: TGTGCCAGCAGTCCCGGGACAGGGAATCAGCCCCAGCATTTT. Encoded protein: CASSPGTGNQPQHF.

V gene TRBV19 combines with J gene TRBJ2-3; maybe TRBD2 (6 bases). The germline CDR1 and CDR2 sequences are LNHDA and SQIVND (reference sequence). This CDR3 is built from 14 residues. Trimming cost V 5 bases and J 0 bases, with 9 bases left between them. The CDR3 loop is CASSWAGSTDTQYF. The CDR3, as DNA: TGTGCCAGTAGTTGGGCGGGGAGCACAGATACGCAGTATTTT.

This clone was seen once. The chain joins TRBV6-5 to TRBJ2-7; 8 bases fit TRBD1. Germline V gives CDR1 MNHEY, CDR2 SVGAGI. The ends lost 7 bases at V and 3 bases at J; junction bases unmatched: 8. There are 14 residues in the CDR3. The CDR3 loop is CASNPGQAIYEQYF. The CDR3 DNA is TGTGCCAGCAATCCGGGACAGGCAATCTACGAGCAGTACTTC.

V gene TRBV12-3 or TRBV12-4 combines with J gene TRBJ1-2; maybe TRBD1 (6 bases). This CDR3 region has 13 residues. V shed 3 bases and J shed 7 bases, with 12 bases lying between them. The CDR3 DNA reads as TGTGCCAGCAGTTTTCGGGGACAACGTGGCTACACCTTC. Translating it yields CASSFRGQRGYTF.

For the CDR3, the DNA is TGTGCCAGCAGCTTAGGAGGGAGCGGTGGGGAGACCCAGTACTTC. This encodes CASSLGGSGGETQYF. This chain joins TRBV11-2 and TRBJ2-5; D possibly corresponds to TRBD2 (5 bases). This CDR3 is built from 15 residues. Germline lookup yields CDR1 SGHAT and CDR2 FQNNGV. The V and J ends lost 1 base and 5 bases respectively, with 14 bases between them.

CDR3 coding DNA: TGTGCCAGCTCACAGTTGCCACAGGCTGGGATCCGGTTAATGGGGGCTTTCTTT. Amino acids: CASSQLPQAGIRLMGAFF. This chain joins TRBV18 and TRBJ1-1; the D gene is possibly TRBD1 (5 bases). V was shortened by 4 bases and J by 11 bases, with 32 bases between the two germline ends. The germline V gene has CDR1 KGHSH and CDR2 LQKENI. The CDR3 loop spans 18 amino acids.

The chain links TRBV5-1 to TRBJ1-3, with D possibly being TRBD1 (6 bases). The germline CDR1 and CDR2 sequences are SGHRS and YFSETQ. The V and J ends lost 4 bases and 2 bases respectively, with 10 bases between them. The CDR3 runs to 14 residues. This CDR3 is CASSVDRAGNTIYF. The CDR3 DNA reads as TGCGCCAGCAGCGTGGACAGAGCTGGAAACACCATATATTTT.

The CDR3 DNA reads as TGTGCCAGCAGCCGGGCCTTACTCGGGACCTACAATGAGCAGTTCTTC. It is translated as CASSRALLGTYNEQFF. The V gene is TRBV6-2 or TRBV6-3, the J gene TRBJ2-1; D might be TRBD2 (5 bases). Per germline, CDR1 MNHEY and CDR2 SVGEGT. Trimming stripped 6 bases from V and 2 bases from J, with 17 bases between. CDR3 length equals 16 residues.

The gene calls are TRBV7-2 and TRBJ1-5; 7 nucleotides agree with TRBD1. Germline V CDR1 and CDR2: SGHTA, FQGNSA. J gave up 7 bases and V 4 bases, and 7 bases lay outside the gene matches. This CDR3 region has 14 residues. The CDR3 spells CASSYRGGGQPQHF. The CDR3 DNA reads as TGTGCCAGCAGCTACAGGGGAGGCGGCCAGCCCCAGCATTTT.

For this clone: Sequence at one end of the junction differs from germline and may be a read error. The rearrangement links TRBV7-9 to TRBJ2-1; weak D call: TRBD2 (6 bases). The CDR3 covers 13 residues. Germline V gene sequence: CDR1 SEHNR, CDR2 FQNEAQ (reference sequence). The CDR3 reads CASSLAGEGPGVF. CDR3 DNA: TGTGCCAGCAGCTTAGCGGGCGAGGGGCCGGGGGTCTTC.

The chain recombines TRBV7-9 with TRBJ1-1; the D is unclear. The CDR3 covers 13 residues. Per germline, CDR1 SEHNR and CDR2 FQNEAQ (reference sequence). The V and J ends lost 4 bases and 3 bases respectively, with 9 bases between them. CDR3 nucleotides: TGTGCCAGCAGCTCCCCAGGCTACACTGAAGCTTTCTTT. This gives the protein CASSSPGYTEAFF.

This sequence joins TRBV4-3 and TRBJ2-4, with no clear D. Germline V gene data show CDR1 as LGHNA and CDR2 as YSLEER. This CDR3 region has 16 residues. V was pared by 0 bases and J by 1 base, with 10 bases between. This CDR3 reads CASSQEVAFAKNIQYF. CDR3 nucleotides: TGCGCCAGCAGCCAAGAGGTGGCATTTGCCAAAAACATTCAGTACTTC.

This chain links TRBV7-2 with TRBJ1-6; 7 nucleotides line up with TRBD1. V dropped 2 bases and J dropped 7; count of bases not matched to a gene: 8. The CDR3 extends over 16 amino acids. Germline V gene data show CDR1 as SGHTA and CDR2 as FQGNSA. In DNA form, the CDR3 reads TGTGCCAGCAGCTTATTACCGCCAGGGGGAAATTCACCCCTCCACTTT. Translated, it gives CASSLLPPGGNSPLHF.

This rearrangement joins TRBV6-5 to TRBJ2-3; 12 bases are shared with TRBD2. The trim removed 2 bases at V and 4 bases at J, leaving 4 bases unmatched. In germline, CDR1 is MNHEY, CDR2 SVGAGI. CDR3 length: 16 residues. The CDR3: CASSYARTSGADTQYF. CDR3 DNA sequence: TGTGCCAGCAGTTACGCCCGGACTAGCGGGGCAGATACGCAGTATTTT.

J is TRBJ2-1 and V is TRBV11-2; the match to TRBD1 covers 8 bases. Germline-derived CDR1 and CDR2 are SGHAT and FQNNGV. V was clipped by 8 bases and J by 9 bases; unmatched bases: 15. CDR3 length equals 15 residues. The CDR3 region has the DNA TGTGCCAGCCCCACCCCACAGGGGGTAAAAGGTGAGCAGTTCTTC. This sequence encodes CASPTPQGVKGEQFF.

The chain combines TRBV19 with TRBJ1-3; D gene unclear. This CDR3 comprises 16 residues. Trimming removed 4 bases from V and 2 bases from J, with 15 bases in between. Germline V gives CDR1 LNHDA, CDR2 SQIVND (reference sequence). CDR3 region: CASSNWAPGTGNTIYF. The CDR3, as DNA: TGTGCCAGTAGTAACTGGGCCCCGGGGACTGGAAACACCATATATTTT.